What follows are 10 T cell receptor beta chains derived from one specimen sequenced in a study of shared clonotypes between healthy human individuals. The data were produced by immunoSEQ multiplex PCR, yet TCRdb's version contains in-frame clones alone and is incomplete. The sample lists approximately 470,000 clones; over 75% were seen once. The specimen was PBMCs. The receptors were gathered from a woman in her thirties or forties in good health. Some clones in this sample may be carry-over from other donors' samples.

This clone was picked up a small number of times. The chain couples TRBV28 to TRBJ2-3; TRBD1 matches at 10 bases. This CDR3 has 17 residues. With V trimmed by 3 bases and J by 3 bases, 9 bases remained unmatched. Looked up from germline, CDR1 is MDHEN and CDR2 is SYDVKM. CDR3 region: CASSFGDRGQLTDTQYF. The CDR3 DNA reads TGTGCCAGCAGTTTTGGGGACAGGGGCCAGTTGACAGATACGCAGTATTTT.

The chain recombines TRBV11-2 with TRBJ1-1, with TRBD1 as a possible D gene (6 bases). This CDR3 contains 15 residues. The germline V gene has CDR1 SGHAT and CDR2 FQNNGV. The ends were cut back, 5 bases at V and 3 bases at J, with 16 bases in the middle. Here the CDR3 DNA reads TGTGCCAGCAGCCGCGAACAGGGCCCGTACACTGAAGCTTTCTTT. Amino acid sequence: CASSREQGPYTEAFF.

V gene TRBV5-1 combines with J gene TRBJ1-4; maybe TRBD1 (5 bases). Trimming shortened V by 4 bases and J by 5 bases, and 18 bases separated the two germline ends. Germline V gene sequence: CDR1 SGHRS, CDR2 YFSETQ. The CDR3 extends over 16 amino acids. The CDR3 is CASSPSTGALNEKLFF. The CDR3 nucleotides are TGCGCCAGCAGCCCATCCACCGGGGCGTTAAATGAAAAACTGTTTTTT.

In its sample, this clone was seen once. The same CDR3 also results from other DNA sequences found in this sample. The CDR3 sequence is CASSREQNTEAFF. Here the CDR3 DNA reads TGTGCCAGCAGCCGTGAACAGAACACTGAAGCTTTCTTT. V and J are TRBV7-9 and TRBJ1-1; D gene unclear. CDR1 is SEHNR and CDR2 is FQNEAQ in the germline V gene (reference sequence). This CDR3 has 13 residues. Trimming shortened V by 5 bases and J by 1 base, and 8 bases separated the two germline ends. Full variable domain (outside the CDR3, taken from reference TRBV7-9 and TRBJ1-1): DTGVSQNPRHKITKRGQNVTFRCDPISEHNRLYWYRQTLGQGPEFLTYFQNEAQLEKSRLLSDRFSAERPKGSFSTLEIQRTEQGDSAMYLCASSREQNTEAFFGQGTRLTVV.

This clone was detected only once. V gene TRBV2 combines with J gene TRBJ2-7; 10 bases fit TRBD2. CDR1 and CDR2 (germline): SNHLY, FYNNEI. The CDR3 spans 14 residues. V shed 1 base and J 4 bases; nucleotides not matched to a gene: 1. CDR3 protein: CASSEGGLAYEQYF. In nucleotides, the CDR3 is TGTGCCAGCAGTGAAGGGGGACTAGCGTACGAGCAGTACTTC.

V gene TRBV2 combines with J gene TRBJ2-3; the D gene is possibly TRBD1 (5 bases). CDR3 length: 15 residues. From germline, CDR1 is SNHLY and CDR2 FYNNEI. The V gene lost 5 bases and the J gene lost 0 bases, with 12 bases spanning the gap. The CDR3 region has the DNA TGTGCCAGCAGTTCGACAGCTCTTAGCACAGATACGCAGTATTTT. Translating gives CASSSTALSTDTQYF.

The chain links TRBV28 to TRBJ2-7, with 10 bases lining up with TRBD1. The length of the CDR3 is 15 residues. Germline V gene lookup returns CDR1 MDHEN and CDR2 SYDVKM. V trimming: 6 bases; J trimming: 2 bases; junction bases outside the gene matches: 7. CDR3 nucleotide sequence: TGTGCCAGCAGGGGACCGGGACAGGGGACCTACGAGCAGTACTTC. Residues: CASRGPGQGTYEQYF.

The rearrangement joins TRBV25-1 to TRBJ1-1, with TRBD1 matching 8 bases. Germline CDR1 and CDR2: MGHDK and SYGVNS. The CDR3 runs 13 residues. V shed 3 bases and J 6 bases; nucleotides not matched to a gene: 3. CDR3 amino acids: CASSETGVPEAFF. In nucleotides, the CDR3 is TGTGCCAGCAGTGAGACAGGGGTTCCTGAAGCTTTCTTT.

V is TRBV19 and J is TRBJ2-7; 8 positions agree with TRBD1. Germline assignment: CDR1 LNHDA and CDR2 SQIVND (reference sequence). The V and J ends lost 6 bases and 4 bases, in that order; junction bases with no gene match: 8. The CDR3 contains 14 residues. CDR3 DNA: TGTGCCAGTAGCAGGACAGGGTTTGAGTACGAGCAGTACTTC. Translating it yields CASSRTGFEYEQYF. Together with reference TRBV19 and TRBJ2-7, the CDR3 gives the full variable domain: DGGITQSPKYLFRKEGQNVTLSCEQNLNHDAMYWYRQDPGQGLRLIYYSQIVNDFQKGDIAEGYSVSREKKESFPLTVTSAQKNPTAFYLCASSRTGFEYEQYFGPGTRLTVT.

This chain links TRBV7-9 with TRBJ2-5; D uncertain. V was cut by 4 bases and J by 3 bases, with 9 bases left in between. Germline V gene lookup returns CDR1 SEHNR and CDR2 FQNEAQ (reference sequence). The CDR3 loop spans 13 amino acids. The CDR3 DNA is TGTGCCAGCAGCTCGACTTCAGAAGAGACCCAGTACTTC. Translation gives CASSSTSEETQYF.